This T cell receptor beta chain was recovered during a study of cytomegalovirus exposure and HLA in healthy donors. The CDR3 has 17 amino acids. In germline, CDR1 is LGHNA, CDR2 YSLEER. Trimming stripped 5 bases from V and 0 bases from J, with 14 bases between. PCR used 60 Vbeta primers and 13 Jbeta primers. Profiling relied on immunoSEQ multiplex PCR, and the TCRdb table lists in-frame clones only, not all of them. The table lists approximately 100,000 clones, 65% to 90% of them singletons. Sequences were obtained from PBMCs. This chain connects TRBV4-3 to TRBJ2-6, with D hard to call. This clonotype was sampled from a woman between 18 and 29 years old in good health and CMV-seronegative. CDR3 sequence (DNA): TGCGCCAGCAGCGGAAGAGGCAGCAGCTCTGGGGCCAACGTCCTGACTTTC. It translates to CASSGRGSSSGANVLTF.